The rows below give T cell receptor beta chains drawn from one sample of a study of shared clonotypes between healthy human individuals. Data came from immunoSEQ multiplex PCR; TCRdb stores just in-frame clones and leaves some out. This table has around 700,000 clones, roughly 70% appearing once. The sample comprised memory CD4+ T cells sorted from blood. These receptors all come from a woman younger than 45 in good health. CDR3s include the opening cysteine and the closing phenylalanine or tryptophan. D genes are given only for firm matches. Size tells how often a clone was seen (once, few, many) or the class of an expanded clone, and some rows leave it out.

TRBV28,TRBD1,TRBJ1-2,-,TGTGCCAGCAGTTCCGGACAGGGGGCCCGAGGCTACACCTTC,CASSSGQGARGYTF
TRBV5-8,TRBD1,TRBJ1-2,-,TGTGCCAGCAGCATGGACAGGGATCATGGCTACACCTTC,CASSMDRDHGYTF
TRBV27,-,TRBJ1-5,-,TGTGCCAGTAGTACAACCTGGGGGCGCCCCCAGCATTTT,CASSTTWGRPQHF
TRBV5-5,TRBD2,TRBJ2-2,-,TGTGCCAGCAGCTTGTGGGGTAGCGGGAGGTTCACCGGGGAGCTGTTTTTT,CASSLWGSGRFTGELFF
TRBV5-1,TRBD2,TRBJ2-1,-,TGCGCCAGCAGCTTGTCGACTAGCGGGAAGGGCAATGAGCAGTTCTTC,CASSLSTSGKGNEQFF
TRBV10-3,-,TRBJ1-2,few,TGTGCCATCAGTGAGGATGGCAGACTTTTTAACTATGGCTACACCTTC,CAISEDGRLFNYGYTF
TRBV27,-,TRBJ2-7,-,TGTGCCAGCAGTCCAAGGGACGGCCCCTACGAGCAGTACTTC,CASSPRDGPYEQYF
TRBV21-1,-,TRBJ2-5,-,TGTGCCAGCAGCAAAGGACTAGCGGGAAAAGAGACCCAGTACTTC,CASSKGLAGKETQYF
TRBV10-2,-,TRBJ1-5,-,TGCGCCAGCAGTGAGGTGCCAGATCGACCCCAGCATTTT,CASSEVPDRPQHF
TRBV5-1,-,TRBJ2-5,-,TGCGCCAGCAGCTTGATGGTGTGGGAGACCCAGTACTTC,CASSLMVWETQYF
TRBV5-4,TRBD1,TRBJ1-1,-,TGTGCCAGCAGCTTGGGGACAGGGGGCAGGAGTGAAGCTTTCTTT,CASSLGTGGRSEAFF
TRBV10-3,TRBD1,TRBJ2-5,many,TGTGCCATCTCGCCCGGGACAGGCGAAGAGACCCAGTACTTC,CAISPGTGEETQYF
TRBV15,TRBD1,TRBJ2-7,-,TGTGCCACCAGCACGAGAACCGGGACAGGGTTGAACGAGCAGTACTTC,CATSTRTGTGLNEQYF
TRBV5-5,-,TRBJ2-3,-,TGTGCCAGCAGCTTGGGTGCCGCAGATACGCAGTATTTT,CASSLGAADTQYF
TRBV19,TRBD1,TRBJ1-1,-,TGTGCCAGTAGCCCGGGACAGGGCCCTGAAGCTTTCTTT,CASSPGQGPEAFF
TRBV5-1,-,TRBJ1-2,-,TGCGCCAGCAGCCGGGACATACACTATGGCTACACCTTC,CASSRDIHYGYTF
TRBV25-1,-,TRBJ1-1,-,TGTGCCAGCAGTAGGACAGCAAACACTGAAGCTTTCTTT,CASSRTANTEAFF
TRBV30,-,TRBJ2-3,-,TGTGCCTGGAGGGTCACTAGCACAGATACGCAGTATTTT,CAWRVTSTDTQYF
TRBV27,TRBD1,TRBJ2-1,-,TGTGCCAGCAGGAAGACAGGGGAAAGGAACTACAATGAGCAGTTCTTC,CASRKTGERNYNEQFF
TRBV11-2,-,TRBJ1-3,-,TGTGCCAGCAGCCACTCCCAGGGGCCGCTCTCTGGAAACACCATATATTTT,CASSHSQGPLSGNTIYF
TRBV11-1,TRBD2,TRBJ2-5,-,TGTGCCAGCAGCTTGGGTCTAGCGGGAGTTGAGGAGACCCAGTACTTC,CASSLGLAGVEETQYF
TRBV6-6,TRBD1,TRBJ1-2,-,TGTGCCAGCAGTTCACCCGACAGGGTCTCTGGTGGCTACACCTTC,CASSSPDRVSGGYTF
TRBV4-1,TRBD1,TRBJ2-6,-,TGCGCCAGCAGCCGGACACAGGGGGCGACTGGGGCCAACGTCCTGACTTTC,CASSRTQGATGANVLTF